This paragraph covers one T cell receptor beta chain sequence. The study assigned cohorts using participant-reported clinical history. Cohort 3 recovered donors had two negative PCRs, clearance, or symptom resolution. These data come from a study of blood T cell repertoires in COVID-19. Profiled with immunoSEQ multiplex PCR; TCRdb holds only in-frame clones, not every one. This repertoire shows fewer than 500,000 clones, around 87% found once; its top ten account for approximately 1.2%. This CDR3 has 13 amino acids. The ends were cut back, 4 bases at V and 5 bases at J, with 11 bases in the middle. Germline CDR1 reads MRHNA; CDR2 reads SNTAGT.

The receptor comes from a man aged 25-45 years who had recovered from COVID-19. Material: PBMCs or T cells enriched from blood (not recorded which). The chain joins TRBV6-4 to TRBJ1-1; no reliable D call. The CDR3 sequence is CASSASGGTEAFF. The CDR3 region has the DNA TGTGCCAGCAGTGCTAGCGGCGGGACTGAAGCTTTCTTT.